The T cell receptor beta chain under discussion was sequenced for a study of identical twins. General observations from the study: Carriage of fewer insertions was seen in abundant cord blood beta clonotypes, whereas memory repertoires showed none. Researchers reported weaker excess twin sharing in beta out-of-frame sequences.

In TCRdb, the 5' RACE reads were re-called with MiXCR into one record per CDR3 protein. The sample holds hundreds of thousands of distinct CDR3 sequences, about 12% seen once. Germline V gene sequence: CDR1 ENHRY, CDR2 SYGVKD. The CDR3 consists of 19 residues. Trimming took 1 base from V and 1 from J, leaving 19 bases between them. This clonotype appeared many times. Its antigen is not identified. Separately, the same data were catalogued under a study of yellow fever vaccine responses in identical twins.

This clonotype was obtained from a woman under 30 in good health. Specimen: CD8+ T cells sorted from blood. This rearrangement joins TRBV10-3 to TRBJ2-2; D unclear. The CDR3 nucleotides read TGTGCCATCAGTGAGTGGGATCTACCGCAGCCTCAGAACACCGGGGAGCTGTTTTTT. Amino acids: CAISEWDLPQPQNTGELFF.